This T cell receptor (beta chain) was identified during a study of blood T cell repertoires in COVID-19. Across the whole study: The analysed material was cDNA or gDNA that came from T cells, B-cell-depleted T cells, or PBMCs.

V trimming: 0 bases; J trimming: 0 bases; junction bases outside the gene matches: 1. Germline assignment: CDR1 LGHNA and CDR2 YSLEER. The CDR3 is made up of 17 amino acids. Participant-reported clinical history was the basis for cohort assignment. Method: immunoSEQ multiplex PCR; TCRdb's copy keeps in-frame clones and lacks some. The sample consists of 220,000 or so clones, approximately 86% of them appearing once. Material for sequencing was PBMCs or T cells enriched from blood (not recorded which). The source of this sequence is a woman in her 50s with acute COVID-19. The chain uses TRBV4-3 and TRBJ2-6; 8 bases agree with TRBD2. The CDR3: CASSQERGGSGANVLTF. The CDR3 DNA reads as TGCGCCAGCAGCCAAGAACGGGGGGGCTCTGGGGCCAACGTCCTGACTTTC.